The next 15 T cell receptor beta chains were all read from a single sample in a study of blood T cell repertoires in COVID-19. The method was immunoSEQ multiplex PCR; TCRdb's version includes in-frame clones alone and lacks a portion of them. The sample lists around 100,000 clones, 70% to 90% seen once, with just over 3% in the top ten. Material: peripheral blood. Every receptor here comes from a man aged 50 to 60 in a cohort sampled during active COVID-19.

CDR3 DNA sequence: TGTGCCAGCAGTCAACAGGGCTACAATGAGCAGTTCTTC. Amino acids: CASSQQGYNEQFF. The V gene is TRBV27, the J gene TRBJ2-1; tentatively, D is TRBD1 (6 bases). Germline CDR1 and CDR2: MNHEY and SMNVEV (reference sequence). The ends were cut back, 5 bases at V and 3 bases at J, with 8 bases in the middle. The CDR3 is 13 residues long.

This clone was found once. CDR3 protein: CASSLLDRANYGYTF. CDR3 DNA: TGTGCCAGCAGCTTGCTGGACAGGGCTAACTATGGCTACACCTTC. The chain couples TRBV5-4 to TRBJ1-2, with 8 bases aligning to TRBD1. CDR3 length equals 15 residues. Germline CDR1 is SGHNT and CDR2 is YYREEE (reference sequence). The junction had 2 bases not matched to a gene; V was cut back by 1 base and J by 0 bases.

This rearrangement joins TRBV14 to TRBJ2-5, with TRBD2 matching over 8 bases. The germline V gene encodes CDR1 SGHDN and CDR2 FVKESK. The CDR3 has 11 amino acids. Trimming at V came to 5 bases and at J to 9 bases, leaving 2 bases not matched to a gene. The CDR3, as DNA: TGTGCCAGCAGCTCCGGGGGGGCCCAGTACTTC. This encodes CASSSGGAQYF.

The chain links TRBV9 to TRBJ2-5; 7 nucleotides match TRBD1. Trimming cost V 0 bases and J 2 bases; bases outside gene matches: 4. This CDR3 is 15 amino acids long. Germline V CDR1 and CDR2: SGDLS, YYNGEE. The CDR3 DNA reads TGTGCCAGCAGCGTAGGTGGGACAGCACAAGAGACCCAGTACTTC. The encoded protein is CASSVGGTAQETQYF.

The chain couples TRBV7-9 to TRBJ2-5; TRBD1 agrees at 7 bases. The junction had 7 bases not matched to a gene; V was cut back by 1 base and J by 5 bases. The V gene's germline CDR1 is SEHNR and CDR2 FQNEAQ (reference sequence). This CDR3 has 15 amino acids. The CDR3 is CASSLGGGALETQYF. Here the CDR3 DNA reads TGTGCCAGCAGCTTAGGAGGGGGCGCCTTGGAGACCCAGTACTTC.

The gene calls are TRBV19 and TRBJ1-2; D not certain. Germline V gives CDR1 LNHDA, CDR2 SQIVND (reference sequence). Between the trimmed V and J ends, which lost 5 bases and 4 bases, there was a span of 11 bases. The length of the CDR3 is 13 residues. For the CDR3, the DNA is TGTGCCAGTAGTGAGGGAATCTCCTATGGCTACACCTTC. It specifies CASSEGISYGYTF.

The rearrangement links TRBV2 to TRBJ1-5; D remains unclear. The length of the CDR3 is 14 residues. V was trimmed by 4 bases and J by 2 bases, leaving 9 bases between them. CDR1 is SNHLY and CDR2 is FYNNEI in the germline V gene. CDR3 nucleotides: TGTGCCAGCAGTGGTCAAGAGGGCAATCAGCCCCAGCATTTT. Its protein product is CASSGQEGNQPQHF.

This chain joins TRBV7-9 and TRBJ2-7; 7 bases agree with TRBD1. CDR1 is SEHNR and CDR2 is FQNEAQ in the germline V gene (reference sequence). V was clipped by 4 bases and J by 2 bases; unmatched bases: 5. The CDR3 has 14 amino acids. The CDR3 bases are TGTGCCAGCAGCTCAAGGACAGGCCCCTACGAGCAGTACTTC. Translating it yields CASSSRTGPYEQYF. The entire variable domain, with the rest obtained from reference TRBV7-9 and TRBJ2-7, is as follows: DTGVSQNPRHKITKRGQNVTFRCDPISEHNRLYWYRQTLGQGPEFLTYFQNEAQLEKSRLLSDRFSAERPKGSFSTLEIQRTEQGDSAMYLCASSSRTGPYEQYFGPGTRLTVT.

The V and J genes are TRBV10-3 and TRBJ2-2; TRBD1 is a possible D gene (6 bases). This CDR3 is built from 15 residues. V gave up 3 bases and J gave up 1 base, with 9 bases separating them. Per the germline V gene, CDR1 is ENHRY and CDR2 is SYGVKD. For the CDR3, the DNA is TGTGCCATCAGTGATAGGGGGTTGAACACCGGGGAGCTGTTTTTT. This gives the protein CAISDRGLNTGELFF.

J is TRBJ2-1 and V is TRBV5-1; D ambiguous. Deletions cut 0 bases from V and 1 base from J, with 11 bases between. The germline CDR1 and CDR2 sequences are SGHRS and YFSETQ. The CDR3 runs to 16 residues. The CDR3 spells CASSLAVGHSYNEQFF. The CDR3 bases are TGCGCCAGCAGCTTGGCCGTGGGCCATTCCTACAATGAGCAGTTCTTC.

The rearrangement links TRBV5-1 to TRBJ1-4; 9 bases align to TRBD1. J gave up 5 bases and V 4 bases, and 3 bases lay outside the gene matches. Germline V gene lookup returns CDR1 SGHRS and CDR2 YFSETQ. The length of the CDR3 is 14 residues. The CDR3 region has the DNA TGCGCCAGCAGCGACGGACAGGGGAATGAAAAACTGTTTTTT. It specifies CASSDGQGNEKLFF.

This chain links TRBV4-2 with TRBJ2-4, with 9 bases that match TRBD1. CDR3 length: 17 residues. Per the germline V gene, CDR1 is LGHNA and CDR2 is YNFKEQ. V was pared by 2 bases and J by 3 bases, with 8 bases of the junction left unmatched. In DNA, the CDR3 is TGTGCCAGCAGCCAACCAACGGGACAGGGTGACAAAAACATTCAGTACTTC. Translating gives CASSQPTGQGDKNIQYF.

V gene TRBV5-1 combines with J gene TRBJ1-1; a weak D match, TRBD1 (6 bases). Germline V lookup: CDR1 SGHRS, CDR2 YFSETQ. The V end lost 3 bases, the J end lost 0 bases, and 9 bases lay between the germline ends. The CDR3 runs to 14 residues. The CDR3 bases are TGCGCCAGCAGCTCGGACAGATTGAACACTGAAGCTTTCTTT. Protein sequence: CASSSDRLNTEAFF.

The genes are TRBV7-2 and TRBJ2-3; 16 positions agree with TRBD2. The ends lost 5 bases at V and 5 bases at J; junction bases unmatched: 7. Per the germline V gene, CDR1 is SGHTA and CDR2 is FQGNSA. The CDR3 is 17 residues long. The CDR3 protein is CASSPGLAGGMKDTQYF. Written as DNA, the CDR3 is TGTGCCAGCAGCCCGGGACTAGCGGGGGGGATGAAAGATACGCAGTATTTT.

The rearrangement links TRBV19 to TRBJ2-1; 13 bases are a match to TRBD2. The V segment lost 7 bases and the J segment 14 bases; nucleotides outside the gene matches: 11. The germline CDR1 and CDR2 sequences are LNHDA and SQIVND (reference sequence). This CDR3 spans 14 amino acids. The CDR3 loop reads CASTRLAGGAGEFF. The CDR3 region has the DNA TGTGCCAGTACCCGACTAGCGGGGGGCGCCGGAGAGTTCTTC.